These T cell receptor beta chains were read from a single sample in a study of cytomegalovirus exposure and HLA in healthy donors. The data were produced by immunoSEQ multiplex PCR, yet TCRdb's version contains in-frame clones alone and is incomplete. The sample shows about 130,000 clones, 74% of them seen only once. The source material was PBMCs. These receptors all stem from a male donor in good health and CMV-seronegative. The CDR3 runs from the conserved cysteine through the conserved F or W. The D gene is left open where the match is weak. Not all rows give a size; the values are once, few, many and, for expanded clones, a class.

TRBV18	TRBD1	TRBJ2-5	16	.	TGTGCCAGCTCACCATGGGTGGCAGGGGGACAAGAGACCCAGTACTTC	CASSPWVAGGQETQYF
TRBV4-3	.	TRBJ1-3	16	.	TGCGCCAGCAGCGGAAAGACGGCCGGGGGGGTAAACACCATATATTTT	CASSGKTAGGVNTIYF
TRBV2	TRBD1	TRBJ2-5	14	.	TGTGCCAGCACCCCGACAGGGGGTATCGAGACCCAGTACTTC	CASTPTGGIETQYF
TRBV5-6	TRBD1	TRBJ2-7	15	.	TGTGCCAGCAGTTCTCCGGGACAGGGGGCTCATGAGCAGTACTTC	CASSSPGQGAHEQYF
TRBV5-1	.	TRBJ2-7	12	.	TGCGCCAGCAGCTTGAACAACGACGAGCAGTACTTC	CASSLNNDEQYF
TRBV7-7	.	TRBJ2-2	15	.	TGTGCTAGCAGCTTAGCGCTCGCGGGCACCGGGGAGCTGTTTTTT	CASSLALAGTGELFF
TRBV5-1	TRBD2	TRBJ2-3	16	.	TGCGCCAGCAGCTTGGTTCCTAGCGGGGGGACAGATACGCAGTATTTT	CASSLVPSGGTDTQYF
TRBV6-1	TRBD1	TRBJ1-2	13	.	TGTGCCAGCAGCCCGGACAGGGACTATGGCTACACCTTC	CASSPDRDYGYTF
TRBV10-3	.	TRBJ1-1	17	few	TGTGCCATCAAATTCGCGAGGGGACTACGGCGGAACACTGAAGCTTTCTTT	CAIKFARGLRRNTEAFF
TRBV5-4	TRBD2	TRBJ2-5	16	.	TGTGCCAGCAGCTTGGTTTCGGGACTAGCGCAAGAGACCCAGTACTTC	CASSLVSGLAQETQYF
TRBV7-6	.	TRBJ2-1	17	.	TGTGCCAGCAGCTTAGGATCCACTGGGGCCTCCTACAATGAGCAGTTCTTC	CASSLGSTGASYNEQFF
TRBV9	TRBD2	TRBJ2-7	13	.	TGTGCCAGCAGCGTCGGGGGGATAAACGAGCAGTACTTC	CASSVGGINEQYF
TRBV4-3	.	TRBJ2-5	18	.	TGCGCCAGCAGCCAAGTCGCAGGCGGGACCCGAACTAGGGAGACCCAGTACTTC	CASSQVAGGTRTRETQYF
TRBV28	.	TRBJ2-2	16	.	TGTGCCAGCAGTCCCCCGGAACAGGGGAACACCGGGGAGCTGTTTTTT	CASSPPEQGNTGELFF
TRBV9	TRBD2	TRBJ2-5	16	.	TGTGCCAGCAGCGTAGAGTTAGCGGGAGGCCAAGAGACCCAGTACTTC	CASSVELAGGQETQYF
TRBV5-1	.	TRBJ1-1	16	once	TGCGCCAGCAGCTTGATTGCGGCCGCCTCGGGCACTGAAGCTTTCTTT	CASSLIAAASGTEAFF
TRBV15	.	TRBJ1-5	14	.	TGTGCCACCAGCAGTACCCGGTCCAATCAGCCCCAGCATTTT	CATSSTRSNQPQHF
TRBV4-3	TRBD1	TRBJ2-5	16	.	TGCGCCAGCAGCCTTACTCCCGGGACAGGGGGGGAGACCCAGTACTTC	CASSLTPGTGGETQYF
TRBV6-5	.	TRBJ2-7	13	.	TGTGCCAGCGCTGTGAGGGGGACCTACGAGCAGTACTTC	CASAVRGTYEQYF
TRBV4-3	TRBD2	TRBJ2-5	16	.	TGCGCCAGCAGCCAAGGACTAGCGGGACTCCAAGAGACCCAGTACTTC	CASSQGLAGLQETQYF
TRBV19	.	TRBJ1-5	16	.	TGTGCCAGTAGTATGAGGGACACATCCCTCAATCAGCCCCAGCATTTT	CASSMRDTSLNQPQHF
TRBV19	TRBD1	TRBJ2-1	15	.	TGTGCCAGTAGTATAGACAGGGGGCCCTACAATGAGCAGTTCTTC	CASSIDRGPYNEQFF
TRBV18	.	TRBJ2-1	14	.	TGTGCCAGCTCACCACCGGAAGGGGTCAATGAGCAGTTCTTC	CASSPPEGVNEQFF
TRBV7-2	TRBD1	TRBJ1-2	13	.	TGTGCCAGCAGCTTAGGGACAGGAATTCGCTACACCTTC	CASSLGTGIRYTF
TRBV29-1	.	TRBJ2-7	13	.	TGCAGCGTTGTAGTGGACACCTCCTACGAGCAGTACTTC	CSVVVDTSYEQYF